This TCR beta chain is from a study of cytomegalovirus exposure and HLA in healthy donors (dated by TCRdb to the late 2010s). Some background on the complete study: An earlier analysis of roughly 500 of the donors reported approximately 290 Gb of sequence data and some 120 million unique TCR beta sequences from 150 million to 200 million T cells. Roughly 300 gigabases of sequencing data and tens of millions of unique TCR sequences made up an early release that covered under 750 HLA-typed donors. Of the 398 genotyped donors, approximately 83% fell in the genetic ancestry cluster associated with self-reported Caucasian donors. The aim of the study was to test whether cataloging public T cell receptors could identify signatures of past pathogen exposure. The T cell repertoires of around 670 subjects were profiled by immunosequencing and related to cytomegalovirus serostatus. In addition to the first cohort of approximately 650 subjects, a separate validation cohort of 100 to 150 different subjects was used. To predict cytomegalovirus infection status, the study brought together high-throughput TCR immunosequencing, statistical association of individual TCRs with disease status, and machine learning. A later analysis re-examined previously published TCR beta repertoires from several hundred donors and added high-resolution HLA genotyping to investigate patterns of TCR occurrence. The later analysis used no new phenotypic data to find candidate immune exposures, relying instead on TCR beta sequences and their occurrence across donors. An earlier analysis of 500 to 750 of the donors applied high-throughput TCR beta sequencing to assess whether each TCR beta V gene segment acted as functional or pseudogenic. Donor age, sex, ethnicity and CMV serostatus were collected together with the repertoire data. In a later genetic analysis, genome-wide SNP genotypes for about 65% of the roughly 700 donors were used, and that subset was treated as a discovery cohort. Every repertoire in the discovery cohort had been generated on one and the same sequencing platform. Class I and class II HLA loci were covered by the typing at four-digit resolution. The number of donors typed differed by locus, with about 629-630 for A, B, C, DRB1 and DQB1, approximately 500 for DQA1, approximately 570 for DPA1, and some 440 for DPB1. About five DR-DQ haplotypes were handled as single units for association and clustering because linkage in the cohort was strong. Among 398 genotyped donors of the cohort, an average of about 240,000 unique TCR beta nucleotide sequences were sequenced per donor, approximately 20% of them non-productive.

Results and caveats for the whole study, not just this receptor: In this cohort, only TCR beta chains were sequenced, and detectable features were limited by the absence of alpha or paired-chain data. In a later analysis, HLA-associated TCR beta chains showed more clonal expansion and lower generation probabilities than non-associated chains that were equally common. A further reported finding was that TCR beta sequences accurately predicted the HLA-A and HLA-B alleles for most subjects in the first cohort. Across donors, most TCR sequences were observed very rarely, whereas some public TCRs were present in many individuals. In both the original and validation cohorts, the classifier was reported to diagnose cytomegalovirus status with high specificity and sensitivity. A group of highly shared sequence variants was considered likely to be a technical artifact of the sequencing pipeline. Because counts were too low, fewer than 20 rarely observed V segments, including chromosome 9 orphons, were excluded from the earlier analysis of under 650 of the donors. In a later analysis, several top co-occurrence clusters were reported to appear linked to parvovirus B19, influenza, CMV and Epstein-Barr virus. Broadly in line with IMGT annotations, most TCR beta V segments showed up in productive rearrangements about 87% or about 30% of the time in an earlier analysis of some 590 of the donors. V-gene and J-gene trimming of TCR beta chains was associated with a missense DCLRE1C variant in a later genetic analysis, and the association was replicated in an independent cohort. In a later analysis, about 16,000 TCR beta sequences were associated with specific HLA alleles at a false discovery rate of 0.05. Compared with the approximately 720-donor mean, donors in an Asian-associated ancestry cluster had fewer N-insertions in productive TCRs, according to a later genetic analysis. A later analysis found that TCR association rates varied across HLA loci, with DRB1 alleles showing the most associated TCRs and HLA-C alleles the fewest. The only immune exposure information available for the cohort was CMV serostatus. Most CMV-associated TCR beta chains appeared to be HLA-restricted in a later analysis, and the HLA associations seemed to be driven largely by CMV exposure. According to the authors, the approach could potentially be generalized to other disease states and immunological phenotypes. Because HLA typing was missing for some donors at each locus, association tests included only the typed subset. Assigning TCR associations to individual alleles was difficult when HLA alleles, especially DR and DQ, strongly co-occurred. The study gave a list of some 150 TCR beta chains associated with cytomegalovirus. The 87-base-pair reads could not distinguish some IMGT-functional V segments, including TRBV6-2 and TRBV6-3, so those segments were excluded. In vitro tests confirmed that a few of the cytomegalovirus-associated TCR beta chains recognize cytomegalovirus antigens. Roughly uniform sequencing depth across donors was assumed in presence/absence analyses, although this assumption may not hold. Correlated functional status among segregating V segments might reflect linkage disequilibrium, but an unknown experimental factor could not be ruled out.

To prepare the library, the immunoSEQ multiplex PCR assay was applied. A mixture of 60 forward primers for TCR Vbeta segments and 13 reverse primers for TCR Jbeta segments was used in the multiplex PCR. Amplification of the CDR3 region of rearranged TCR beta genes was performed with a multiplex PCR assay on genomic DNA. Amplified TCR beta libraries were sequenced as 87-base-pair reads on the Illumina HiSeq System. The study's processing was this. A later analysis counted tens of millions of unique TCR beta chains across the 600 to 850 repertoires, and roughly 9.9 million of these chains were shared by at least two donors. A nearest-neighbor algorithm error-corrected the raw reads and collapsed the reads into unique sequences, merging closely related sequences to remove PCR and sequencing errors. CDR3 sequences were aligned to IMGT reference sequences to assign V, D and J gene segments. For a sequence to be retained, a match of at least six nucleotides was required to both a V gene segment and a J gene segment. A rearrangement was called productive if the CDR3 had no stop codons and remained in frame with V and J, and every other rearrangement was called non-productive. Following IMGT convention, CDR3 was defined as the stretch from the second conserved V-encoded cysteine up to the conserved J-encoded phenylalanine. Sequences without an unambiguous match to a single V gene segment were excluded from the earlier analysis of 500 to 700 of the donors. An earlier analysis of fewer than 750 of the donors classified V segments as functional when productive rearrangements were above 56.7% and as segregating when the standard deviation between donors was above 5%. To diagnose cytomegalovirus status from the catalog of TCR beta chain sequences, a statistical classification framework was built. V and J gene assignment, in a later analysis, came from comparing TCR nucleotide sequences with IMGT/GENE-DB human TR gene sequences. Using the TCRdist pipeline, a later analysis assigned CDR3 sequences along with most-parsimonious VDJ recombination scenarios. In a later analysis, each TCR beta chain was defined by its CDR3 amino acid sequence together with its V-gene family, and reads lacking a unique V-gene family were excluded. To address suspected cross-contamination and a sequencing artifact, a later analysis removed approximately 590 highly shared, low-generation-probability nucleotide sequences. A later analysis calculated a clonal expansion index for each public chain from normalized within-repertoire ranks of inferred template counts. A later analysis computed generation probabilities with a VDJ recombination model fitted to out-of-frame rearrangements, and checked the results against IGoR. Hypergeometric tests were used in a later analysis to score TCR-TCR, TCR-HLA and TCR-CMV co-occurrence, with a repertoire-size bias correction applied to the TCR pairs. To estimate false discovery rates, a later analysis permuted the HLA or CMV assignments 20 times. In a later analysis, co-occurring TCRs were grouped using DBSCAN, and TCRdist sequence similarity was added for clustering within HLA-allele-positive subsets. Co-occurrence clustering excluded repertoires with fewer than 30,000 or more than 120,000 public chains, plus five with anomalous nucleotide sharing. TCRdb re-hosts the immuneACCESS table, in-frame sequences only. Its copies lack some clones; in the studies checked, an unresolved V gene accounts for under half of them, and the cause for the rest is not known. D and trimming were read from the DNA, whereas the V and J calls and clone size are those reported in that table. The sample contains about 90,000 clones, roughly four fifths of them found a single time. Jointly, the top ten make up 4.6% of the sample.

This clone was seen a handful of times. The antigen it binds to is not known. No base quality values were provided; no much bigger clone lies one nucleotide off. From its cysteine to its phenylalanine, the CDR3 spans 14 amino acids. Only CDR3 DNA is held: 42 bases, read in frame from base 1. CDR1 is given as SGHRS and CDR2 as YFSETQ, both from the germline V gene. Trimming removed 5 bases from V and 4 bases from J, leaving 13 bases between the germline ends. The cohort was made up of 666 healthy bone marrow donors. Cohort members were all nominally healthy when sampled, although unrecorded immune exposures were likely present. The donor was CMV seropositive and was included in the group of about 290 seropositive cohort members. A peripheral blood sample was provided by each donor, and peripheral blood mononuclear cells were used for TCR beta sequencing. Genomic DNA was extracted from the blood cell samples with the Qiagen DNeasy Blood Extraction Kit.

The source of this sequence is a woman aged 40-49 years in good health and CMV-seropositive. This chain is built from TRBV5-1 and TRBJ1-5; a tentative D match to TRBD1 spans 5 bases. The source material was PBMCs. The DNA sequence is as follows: TGCGCCAGCAGTTCGACCGGGGGGAATCAGCCCCAGCATTTT. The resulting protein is CASSSTGGNQPQHF.